Listed below are T cell receptor beta chains from one sample, sequenced in a study of cytomegalovirus exposure and HLA in healthy donors. This table comes from immunoSEQ multiplex PCR, and its TCRdb copy is limited to in-frame clones, with some not included. The table has over 150,000 clones, about 70% seen once; the top ten hold roughly 4.4%. Specimen: PBMCs. The receptors were gathered from a woman under 30 in good health and CMV-seropositive. CDR3s leave out the opening cysteine and the closing phenylalanine or tryptophan. Fields, in order: J gene, V gene, CDR3 protein.

TRBJ1-2,TRBV7-9,ASSSGQGISNYGYT
TRBJ1-2,TRBV6-5,ASAPQGGSYGYT
TRBJ1-1,TRBV6-1,ASSRNSNGHEAF
TRBJ2-7,TRBV5-4,ASSPLNAYEQY
TRBJ2-7,TRBV19,ASSIGDNPSSYEQY
TRBJ1-3,TRBV6-6,ASGTGGNTIY
TRBJ2-5,TRBV5-6,ASSHFEKETQY
TRBJ2-1,TRBV9,ASSVGPSRDAEQF
TRBJ2-1,TRBV30,AWNFGGRFGEQF
TRBJ1-5,TRBV19,ASSIEPDRASIEGGNQPQH
NA,TRBV18,ASTFTTGEPYEQY